This T cell receptor (beta chain) was captured in a study of T-cell memory formation after mild COVID-19. Germline V CDR1 and CDR2: KGHDR, SFDVKD. The CDR3 has 13 amino acids. V dropped 10 bases and J dropped 1 base, with 7 bases sitting between them. Each CDR3 protein is one row after TCRdb ran MiXCR on the 5' RACE reads. The sample lists over 150,000 distinct CDR3 sequences, 10% to 15% occurring once. This clonotype was seen a handful of times. The receptor's source is a man younger than 35 who had mild COVID-19 (a few samples of this study predate the infection). Cell type and time point are not known. Sample: PBMCs or a T cell subset sorted from them (not recorded which). V usage is TRBV24-1 and J usage is TRBJ2-6; tentative D call: TRBD2 (5 bases). CDR3 protein: CATGVSGANVLTF. The CDR3 DNA is TGTGCCACGGGAGTATCTGGGGCCAACGTCCTGACTTTC.